This T cell receptor (beta chain) emerged from a study of shared clonotypes between healthy human individuals. CDR3 size: 16 residues. Trimming left V 0 bases short and J 4 bases short, with 16 bases between. Germline V gene sequence: CDR1 MGHRA, CDR2 YSYEKL. Sequencing was performed with immunoSEQ multiplex PCR; in TCRdb, only in-frame clones are kept and a portion is missing. This sample yields roughly 2.1 million clones, of which around 93% are seen a single time; approximately 1.7% belongs to the top ten. This clone was observed a single time. The antigen is undetermined. Only CD45RO-negative cells positively selected for CCR7 counted as naive CD8 cells, so terminally differentiated effector memory CD45RA+ cells were excluded. Study results and limitations: Unshared clonotypes carried lower generation probabilities than those common to all four donors.

Sequenced: naive CD8+ T cells from PBMCs. The TCR sequence derives from a man younger than 35 in good health. Some clones in this sample may be carry-over from other donors' samples. V and J are TRBV4-1 and TRBJ2-7, with D perhaps TRBD1 (5 bases). The CDR3, as DNA: TGCGCCAGCAGCCAAGAATCCTGGACACCGAATTACGAGCAGTACTTC. Translating gives CASSQESWTPNYEQYF.